The next 8 T cell receptor beta chains were all read from a single sample in a study of graft-versus-host responses after intestinal transplantation. Repertoires were generated with immunoSEQ multiplex PCR, while TCRdb's copy carries only in-frame clones and drops some. The repertoire holds 100,000 or so clones, with 90% to 95% as singletons. For these TCRs, the target antigens are not known. The sample consisted of unstimulated CD4+ T cells sorted from spleen or lymph node cells, taken before intestinal transplant. These receptors came from a human donor who received an intestinal transplant.

This rearrangement joins TRBV21-1 to TRBJ1-1. TRBV21-1 is an annotated pseudogene. The CDR3 has 18 amino acids. The CDR3 spells CASSGGAKGRKGNTEAFF. CDR3 nucleotides: TGTGCCAGCAGCGGGGGGGCGAAAGGTCGGAAAGGGAACACTGAAGCTTTCTTT.

This clone has only a few counts. The V and J genes are TRBV27 and TRBJ1-1; a possible D gene is TRBD1 (6 bases). The CDR3 is 15 amino acids. The V end lost 0 bases, the J end lost 1 base, and 9 bases lay between the germline ends. Germline V CDR1 and CDR2: MNHEY, SMNVEV (reference sequence). The CDR3 coding sequence is TGTGCCAGCAGTTTATCTCTAGGGGGGAACACTGAAGCTTTCTTT. This sequence encodes CASSLSLGGNTEAFF.

The chain joins TRBV7-2 to TRBJ1-5; 8 positions match TRBD1. The V gene's germline CDR1 is SGHTA and CDR2 FQGNSA. This CDR3 is 16 amino acids long. V shed 5 bases and J 6 bases; nucleotides not matched to a gene: 12. CDR3 in DNA: TGTGCCAGCAGCGCCAGAGCAGGGGGCGCCGGTCAGCCCCAGCATTTT. It specifies CASSARAGGAGQPQHF.

The chain uses TRBV5-1 and TRBJ2-7, with a tentative D call TRBD1 (5 bases). Trimming cost V 5 bases and J 4 bases, with 10 bases left between them. Per germline, CDR1 SGHRS and CDR2 YFSETQ. The CDR3 is made up of 12 amino acids. The DNA of the CDR3 is TGCGCCAGCAGATCAGGGTCTTACGAGCAGTACTTC. The encoded protein is CASRSGSYEQYF.

Concerning this clone itself: Distinct nucleotide sequences in the sample also encode this CDR3. CDR3 nucleotides: TGTGCCAGCACTTACAGGGAGAACACTGAAGCTTTCTTT. Translated, it gives CASTYRENTEAFF. The chain is built from TRBV27 and TRBJ1-1; D possibly corresponds to TRBD1 (6 bases). Trimming stripped 7 bases from V and 1 base from J, with 10 bases between. This CDR3 is 13 amino acids long. Germline lookup yields CDR1 MNHEY and CDR2 SMNVEV (reference sequence).

This sequence joins TRBV6-1 and TRBJ1-2; 10 nucleotides align to TRBD1. V lost 3 bases to trimming and J lost 7 bases; unmatched junction nucleotides: 8. CDR3 length: 15 residues. CDR1 is MNHNS and CDR2 is SASEGT in the germline V gene. The CDR3 DNA reads TGTGCCAGCAGTGAGTGGACAGGGGGTCCCCTTGGCTACACCTTC. This codes for CASSEWTGGPLGYTF.

Concerning this clone itself: Other DNA sequences in this specimen translate into the identical CDR3. The rearrangement joins TRBV7-9 to TRBJ1-1; D gene uncertain. This CDR3 has 13 residues. V dropped 3 bases and J dropped 5 bases, with 10 bases sitting between them. Germline V gives CDR1 SEHNR, CDR2 FQNEAQ (reference sequence). The CDR3 sequence: CASSLERGTEAFF. DNA of the CDR3: TGTGCCAGCAGCTTGGAACGAGGGACTGAAGCTTTCTTT.

Here the CDR3 reads CASRQDRGRLSEAFF. DNA of the CDR3: TGTGCCAGCAGACAAGACAGGGGGCGTCTGTCTGAAGCTTTCTTT. V and J are TRBV6-5 and TRBJ1-1; TRBD1 agrees at 10 bases. This CDR3 spans 15 amino acids. In germline, CDR1 is MNHEY, CDR2 SVGAGI. J gave up 6 bases and V 6 bases, and 10 bases lay outside the gene matches.